What follows are 14 T cell receptor beta chains derived from one specimen sequenced in a study of CD8+CD57+ T cells in acquired aplastic anemia. Selection for sequencing was limited to patients who had shown CD8+CD57+ cell expansion by flow cytometry. Researchers used genomic DNA as the template to profile TCR beta VDJ and CDR3. TCRdb analysed the reads with MiXCR anew, one entry per CDR3 protein. The sample carries 100,000 to 150,000 distinct CDR3 sequences, nearly 40% recorded once. The source material was sorted CD4+, CD8+, or CD8+CD57+ T cells (not recorded which) from PBMCs. The receptors come from a human donor with aplastic anemia.

V and J are TRBV25-1 and TRBJ1-3, with D perhaps matching TRBD1 (6 bases). The V end lost 6 bases, the J end lost 2 bases, and 14 bases lay between the germline ends. Germline V gene data show CDR1 as MGHDK and CDR2 as SYGVNS. The CDR3 consists of 15 residues. The CDR3 coding sequence is TGTGCCAGCAGCTTACAGGGATGGGCTGGAAACACCATATATTTT. Translation: CASSLQGWAGNTIYF.

In this sample, this clonotype turned up once. This sequence joins TRBV20-1 and TRBJ2-5, with TRBD2 matching over 10 bases. From germline, CDR1 is DFQATT and CDR2 SNEGSKA (reference sequence). The CDR3 is 14 amino acids. After removal of 1 base from V and 5 bases from J, the junction contained 4 bases not matched to a gene. In DNA form, the CDR3 reads TGCAGTGCTAGAGCGGCTAGCGGGAGTGAGACCCAGTACTTC. Its translation is CSARAASGSETQYF.

This clonotype was detected ten times or more. The J gene is TRBJ1-5, the V gene TRBV19; 9 bases are a match to TRBD1. The CDR3 spans 15 residues. Germline-derived CDR1 and CDR2 are LNHDA and SQIVND (reference sequence). Trimming at V came to 6 bases and at J to 2 bases, leaving 5 bases not matched to a gene. The CDR3 spells CASSLGTGRNQPQHF. The CDR3 nucleotides read TGTGCCAGTAGCTTAGGGACAGGGCGCAATCAGCCCCAGCATTTT.

The rearrangement links TRBV20-1 to TRBJ1-6; tentative D call: TRBD1 (6 bases). The germline V gene encodes CDR1 DFQATT and CDR2 SNEGSKA (reference sequence). V lost 2 bases to trimming and J lost 0 bases, with 14 bases between them. There are 17 residues in the CDR3. CDR3 DNA sequence: TGCAGTGCTAGATCGGGAGGGGGACGCTCCTATAATTCACCCCTCCACTTT. Encoded protein: CSARSGGGRSYNSPLHF.

This clonotype came up many times. The chain couples TRBV7-9 to TRBJ2-6, with TRBD1 matching over 9 bases. The V segment lost 1 base and the J segment 4 bases; nucleotides outside the gene matches: 2. This CDR3 has 16 residues. Germline V lookup: CDR1 SEHNR, CDR2 FQNEAQ (reference sequence). DNA of the CDR3: TGTGCCAGCAGCTTAGGGACAGGGGTCGGGGCCAACGTCCTGACTTTC. Protein sequence: CASSLGTGVGANVLTF.

Notes on this clonotype: Possible read error: a much larger clone is one base away. This sequence joins TRBV9 and TRBJ1-5; D might be TRBD1 (6 bases). V was trimmed by 0 bases and J by 8 bases, leaving 12 bases between them. Germline CDR1 reads SGDLS; CDR2 reads YYNGEE. This CDR3 comprises 14 residues. CDR3 loop: CASSVGGGIKPQHF. As DNA, the CDR3 is TGTGCCAGCAGCGTAGGGGGGGGCATAAAGCCCCAGCATTTT.

This clonotype was counted only a few times. V gene TRBV6-5 combines with J gene TRBJ1-2; 9 nucleotides agree with TRBD1. V was clipped by 1 base and J by 6 bases; unmatched bases: 3. CDR1 and CDR2 (germline): MNHEY, SVGAGI. This CDR3 region has 14 residues. The chain's CDR3 is CASSYLGDRDGYTF. Here the CDR3 DNA reads TGTGCCAGCAGTTACTTAGGGGACAGGGATGGCTACACCTTC.

Comment on this clonotype: With a much larger clone just one base away, this may be a read error. The chain joins TRBV6-1 to TRBJ1-2; weak D call: TRBD1 (5 bases). Between the trimmed V and J ends, which lost 6 bases and 6 bases, there was a span of 14 bases. The germline V gene has CDR1 MNHNS and CDR2 SASEGT. The CDR3 totals 13 residues. CDR3 loop: CASRRGRVDGYTF. Written as DNA, the CDR3 is TGTGCCAGCAGGCGGGGCAGGGTGGATGGCTACACCTTC.

V and J are TRBV24-1 and TRBJ2-3; 11 nucleotides match TRBD2. This CDR3 contains 15 residues. V shed 5 bases and J 1 base; nucleotides not matched to a gene: 1. Germline CDR1 is KGHDR and CDR2 is SFDVKD. Written as DNA, the CDR3 is TGTGCCACCAGTGCGGGACTAGCGGGCACAGATACGCAGTATTTT. Translating gives CATSAGLAGTDTQYF.

Ten or more counts support this clonotype. The chain joins TRBV20-1 to TRBJ1-1; D ambiguous. Germline CDR1 DFQATT, CDR2 SNEGSKA (reference sequence). This CDR3 contains 15 residues. V was pared by 5 bases and J by 0 bases, with 16 bases between. The chain's CDR3 is CSAGPLGTMNTEAFF. The CDR3 coding sequence is TGCAGTGCTGGACCCCTAGGAACCATGAACACTGAAGCTTTCTTT.

This clonotype was detected ten times or more. This rearrangement joins TRBV6-1 to TRBJ1-5, with 7 nucleotides matching TRBD1. The germline V gene encodes CDR1 MNHNS and CDR2 SASEGT. CDR3 size: 14 residues. V trimming: 3 bases; J trimming: 6 bases; junction bases outside the gene matches: 5. The CDR3 DNA reads TGTGCCAGCAGTGAGTCAGGGGGTTTTCAGCCCCAGCATTTT. It yields the protein CASSESGGFQPQHF.

This clonotype was seen many times. The chain couples TRBV7-9 to TRBJ1-5; 10 bases map to TRBD1. J was trimmed by 5 bases and V by 5 bases; bases with no gene match: 6. This CDR3 is built from 15 residues. In germline, CDR1 is SEHNR, CDR2 FQNEAQ (reference sequence). The CDR3 region has the DNA TGTGCCAGCAGCGGGGGACAGGGGAGGTATCAGCCCCAGCATTTT. It yields the protein CASSGGQGRYQPQHF.

CDR3 loop: CATSSETGHEQYF. In DNA form, the CDR3 reads TGTGCCACCAGCAGCGAAACAGGGCACGAGCAGTACTTC. V usage is TRBV15 and J usage is TRBJ2-7, with D maybe TRBD1 (6 bases). Per germline, CDR1 LNHNV and CDR2 YYDKDF (reference sequence). V was trimmed by 3 bases and J by 5 bases, leaving 11 bases between them. CDR3 length: 13 amino acids.

The V call is TRBV19, the J call TRBJ1-6; D is ambiguous. The CDR3 loop spans 13 amino acids. The V end lost 0 bases, the J end lost 13 bases, and 10 bases lay between the germline ends. Germline CDR1 and CDR2: LNHDA and SQIVND (reference sequence). Written as DNA, the CDR3 is TGTGCCAGTAGTATAGATCGATGGGAGCCCCTCCACTTT. Its translation is CASSIDRWEPLHF.